Listed below are T cell receptor beta chains from one sample, sequenced in a study of STAT5B mutations in CD4+ large granular lymphocyte leukemia. Repertoires were generated with immunoSEQ multiplex PCR, while TCRdb's copy carries only in-frame clones and drops some. This sample has 30,000 to 35,000 clones, with roughly 76% found just once. Sequences were obtained from CD4+ T cells from blood buffy coats. Source of these receptors: a human donor in good health. Each CDR3 is given with its conserved first and last residue. A D gene is named only where the DNA matches it firmly. Size is stated for part of the rows, as once, few or many counts, or as a class when the clone is expanded.

CDR3,DNA,size,J,length,D,V
CASSENSNQPQHF,TGCGCCAGCAGCGAGAATAGCAATCAGCCCCAGCATTTT,few,TRBJ1-5,13,.,TRBV5-1
CASSSGTSGLPSTDTQYF,TGTGCCAGCAGTAGCGGGACTAGCGGGCTCCCTAGCACAGATACGCAGTATTTT,.,TRBJ2-3,18,TRBD2,TRBV14
CASSLVVGTEAFF,TGTGCCAGCAGCTTAGTGGTGGGCACTGAAGCTTTCTTT,.,TRBJ1-1,13,.,TRBV11-2
CASSPRWRGVATNEKLFF,TGTGCCAGCAGTCCTCGGTGGAGGGGCGTTGCAACTAATGAAAAACTGTTTTTT,.,TRBJ1-4,18,.,TRBV28
CASTSDRPWDEQFF,TGTGCCAGCACATCAGACAGGCCCTGGGATGAGCAGTTCTTC,.,TRBJ2-1,14,.,TRBV25-1
CASSLAVPTGYSNQPQHF,TGTGCCAGCAGCTTAGCTGTCCCGACAGGTTATAGCAATCAGCCCCAGCATTTT,.,TRBJ1-5,18,.,TRBV7-8
CASNGGASGTYNEQFF,TGTGCCAGCAATGGGGGGGCTAGCGGGACCTACAATGAGCAGTTCTTC,.,TRBJ2-1,16,TRBD2,TRBV28
CASSQDWVPGQILSGANVLTF,TGCGCCAGCAGCCAAGATTGGGTACCGGGACAGATACTCTCTGGGGCCAACGTCCTGACTTTC,.,TRBJ2-6,21,TRBD1,TRBV4-3
CASSYTGFIQETQYF,TGTGCCAGCAGTTACACCGGGTTCATACAAGAGACCCAGTACTTC,.,TRBJ2-5,15,.,TRBV28
CASSGGTESQETQYF,TGTGCCAGCAGTGGAGGGACGGAAAGCCAAGAGACCCAGTACTTC,.,TRBJ2-5,15,.,TRBV2
CATSRVGGTYNEQFF,TGTGCCACCAGCAGAGTCGGGGGTACCTACAATGAGCAGTTCTTC,.,TRBJ2-1,15,.,TRBV15
CASSVGAVRLEGEKLFF,TGTGCCAGCAGCGTAGGGGCAGTCAGACTAGAGGGTGAAAAACTGTTTTTT,.,TRBJ1-4,17,.,TRBV9
CAISENLDEQYF,TGTGCCATCAGTGAGAATTTAGACGAGCAGTACTTC,.,TRBJ2-7,12,.,TRBV10-3
CASSETGDDYEQYF,TGCGCCAGCAGCGAGACAGGGGACGACTACGAGCAGTACTTC,.,TRBJ2-7,14,TRBD1,TRBV5-1
CASSLGTSNTEAFF,TGTGCCAGCAGCTTAGGGACATCGAACACTGAAGCTTTCTTT,few,TRBJ1-1,14,.,TRBV11-3
CASSPPGDTSYEQYF,TGTGCCAGCTCACCACCCGGAGACACTTCCTACGAGCAGTACTTC,.,TRBJ2-7,15,.,TRBV18
CASGQGGLYEQYF,TGTGCCAGCGGCCAAGGAGGGCTTTACGAGCAGTACTTC,.,TRBJ2-7,13,.,TRBV4-2
CASSGRLAEINEQFF,TGTGCCAGCAGTGGACGACTAGCGGAGATCAATGAGCAGTTCTTC,.,TRBJ2-1,15,TRBD2,TRBV2
CASSVQGQGRKEQYF,TGTGCCAGCAGTGTTCAGGGACAGGGCAGAAAGGAGCAGTACTTC,.,TRBJ2-7,15,TRBD1,TRBV2
CASSLAQETQYF,TGTGCCAGCAGCTTAGCGCAAGAGACCCAGTACTTC,once,TRBJ2-5,12,.,TRBV7-2
CASSIPFTGTRPYEQYF,TGTGCCAGCAGTATACCGTTTACCGGGACAAGACCTTACGAGCAGTACTTC,.,TRBJ2-7,17,.,TRBV28
CAWKPKEGNIQYF,TGTGCCTGGAAGCCCAAGGAGGGGAACATTCAGTACTTC,.,TRBJ2-4,13,.,TRBV30
CASSLRGVVTDTQYF,TGTGCCAGCAGTTTACGGGGGGTGGTCACAGATACGCAGTATTTT,.,TRBJ2-3,15,TRBD2,TRBV28
CASSTVPGLADNEQFF,TGTGCCAGTAGTACCGTTCCGGGACTAGCTGACAATGAGCAGTTCTTC,once,TRBJ2-1,16,TRBD2,TRBV19
CASSESGLAGSEQFF,TGCGCCAGCAGTGAGTCGGGACTAGCGGGAAGTGAGCAGTTCTTC,.,TRBJ2-1,15,TRBD2,TRBV10-1
CASSAPGTSFYEQYF,TGTGCCAGCAGTGCCCCCGGGACTAGCTTCTACGAGCAGTACTTC,.,TRBJ2-7,15,TRBD2,TRBV6-5
CARSGPGGRGVSEQFF,TGTGCCAGAAGCGGACCGGGGGGGCGCGGGGTTAGTGAGCAGTTCTTC,.,TRBJ2-1,16,TRBD2,TRBV5-3
CASSSTPVGTSGEYEQYF,TGTGCCAGCAGCTCCACACCCGTCGGGACTAGCGGGGAATACGAGCAGTACTTC,once,TRBJ2-7,18,TRBD2,TRBV7-7
CSVESPLRRQGSGAFF,TGCAGCGTTGAATCCCCGCTTAGAAGACAGGGGTCGGGAGCTTTCTTT,.,TRBJ1-1,16,TRBD1,TRBV29-1
CASETSGSGDTQYF,TGTGCCAGCGAGACTAGCGGGAGCGGAGATACGCAGTATTTT,.,TRBJ2-3,14,TRBD2,TRBV28
CASSPLQPSNEGDTEAFF,TGTGCCAGCTCACCGCTCCAGCCCAGCAACGAGGGGGACACTGAAGCTTTCTTT,.,TRBJ1-1,18,.,TRBV18
CASSFARYSGNTIYF,TGTGCCAGCAGTTTTGCGCGGTACTCTGGAAACACCATATATTTT,.,TRBJ1-3,15,.,TRBV28
CASSLLGQGMNTEAFF,TGTGCCAGCAGTTTATTGGGACAGGGGATGAACACTGAAGCTTTCTTT,once,TRBJ1-1,16,TRBD1,TRBV28
CASRDRSGNTIYF,TGTGCCAGCAGGGACAGATCTGGAAACACCATATATTTT,once,TRBJ1-3,13,.,TRBV6-1
CASSETSGTNIQYF,TGTGCCAGCAGTGAGACTAGCGGGACGAACATTCAGTACTTC,.,TRBJ2-4,14,TRBD2,TRBV6-1
CATAGGLADTEAFF,TGTGCCACCGCGGGGGGCCTGGCGGACACTGAAGCTTTCTTT,.,TRBJ1-1,14,.,TRBV10-3
CASSVSGQGANEQFF,TGTGCCAGCAGCGTTTCGGGACAGGGGGCTAACGAGCAGTTCTTC,few,TRBJ2-1,15,TRBD1,TRBV7-3
CASSQRETQYF,TGTGCCAGCAGCCAAAGGGAGACCCAGTACTTC,.,TRBJ2-5,11,.,TRBV7-2
CASSPQGAPDTQYF,TGTGCCAGCAGCCCCCAGGGGGCCCCAGATACGCAGTATTTT,.,TRBJ2-3,14,TRBD1,TRBV7-9
CASSPGLAGGDEQFF,TGTGCCAGCTCACCGGGACTAGCGGGAGGGGATGAGCAGTTCTTC,.,TRBJ2-1,15,TRBD2,TRBV18
CATSSATDPRTDTQYF,TGTGCCACCAGCAGCGCTACGGACCCACGCACAGATACGCAGTATTTT,.,TRBJ2-3,16,.,TRBV15
CASSLSDGNNEQFF,TGTGCCAGCTCATTATCCGACGGGAATAATGAGCAGTTCTTC,.,TRBJ2-1,14,.,TRBV18
CSVDTQGTGELFF,TGCAGCGTTGACACCCAGGGGACCGGGGAGCTGTTTTTT,.,TRBJ2-2,13,.,TRBV29-1
CASSILPGGETQYF,TGTGCCAGTAGTATACTTCCGGGCGGAGAGACCCAGTACTTC,.,TRBJ2-5,14,.,TRBV19
CASKAAGALSEQYF,TGTGCCAGTAAGGCCGCCGGGGCCCTATCGGAGCAGTACTTC,.,TRBJ2-7,14,.,TRBV19
CASSTNRGLDTEAFF,TGTGCCAGCAGCACAAACCGCGGGTTGGACACTGAAGCTTTCTTT,.,TRBJ1-1,15,.,TRBV28